This T cell receptor beta chain was sequenced for a study of T-cell reconstitution after alpha-beta-depleted transplantation in children. The authors prepared the TCRbeta library with unique molecular identifiers. Via MiXCR, TCRdb re-called the PCR reads, giving one row per CDR3 protein. The top ten hold over 3.5% of the sample, which has roughly 400,000 distinct CDR3 sequences, 20% seen once. This clonotype came up many times. Sequenced here: PBMCs from the stem cell graft donor, sampled from the stem cell graft. The clonotype comes from a human donor who donated a stem cell graft to a child with acute myeloid leukemia.

The CDR3 is CASSLGGWTQYF. DNA of the CDR3: TGTGCCAGCAGCTTAGGAGGATGGACCCAGTACTTC. This sequence joins TRBV7-2 and TRBJ2-5; D remains ambiguous. Between the trimmed V and J ends, which lost 1 base and 7 bases, there was a span of 7 bases. The CDR3 consists of 12 residues. CDR1 and CDR2 (germline): SGHTA, FQGNSA.